These 5 T cell receptor beta chains share one sample of origin, sequenced in a study of blood T cell repertoires in COVID-19. The protocol was immunoSEQ multiplex PCR, while the TCRdb copy is restricted to in-frame clones and leaves out a portion. The sample carries roughly 250,000 clones, around 89% recorded once. The sequencing sample was made of PBMCs or T cells enriched from blood (not recorded which). The receptors derive from a woman aged 50 to 60 who had recovered from COVID-19.

The chain is built from TRBV2 and TRBJ1-5; D ambiguous. Germline V lookup: CDR1 SNHLY, CDR2 FYNNEI. The CDR3 loop spans 15 amino acids. Trimming took 7 bases from V and 7 from J, leaving 20 bases between them. CDR3 protein: CASIGGKGTGQPQHF. The CDR3 nucleotides read TGTGCCAGCATAGGAGGGAAAGGAACCGGGCAGCCCCAGCATTTT. Drawing the rest from reference TRBV2 and TRBJ1-5, the complete variable domain is EPEVTQTPSHQVTQMGQEVILRCVPISNHLYFYWYRQILGQKVEFLVSFYNNEISEKSEIFDDQFSVERPDGSNFTLKIRSTKLEDSAMYFCASIGGKGTGQPQHFGDGTRLSIL.

V and J are TRBV28 and TRBJ1-5; possibly TRBD1 for D (5 bases). The germline V and J ends were trimmed by 5 bases and 4 bases, with 15 bases remaining between them. CDR3 length equals 15 residues. Germline V gives CDR1 MDHEN, CDR2 SYDVKM. The CDR3 sequence: CASSRGELGNQPQHF. The DNA of the CDR3 is TGTGCCAGCAGTCGGGGGGAATTAGGAAATCAGCCCCAGCATTTT.

In DNA, the CDR3 is TGTGCCAGCAGCTTAGGAGGACAGGGTTCAGATACGCAGTATTTT. Its translation is CASSLGGQGSDTQYF. V gene TRBV7-9 combines with J gene TRBJ2-3; 8 bases agree with TRBD1. This CDR3 is built from 15 residues. Germline loops: CDR1 SEHNR, CDR2 FQNEAQ (reference sequence). The ends lost 1 base at V and 4 bases at J; junction bases unmatched: 4.

V usage is TRBV28 and J usage is TRBJ2-7; perhaps TRBD1 as D (6 bases). The germline V and J ends were trimmed by 4 bases and 3 bases, with 13 bases remaining between them. CDR1 is MDHEN and CDR2 is SYDVKM in the germline V gene. This CDR3 contains 14 residues. CDR3 amino acids: CASSSSGQRYEQYF. CDR3 in DNA: TGTGCCAGCAGTTCCTCGGGACAACGCTACGAGCAGTACTTC.

The chain couples TRBV5-1 to TRBJ2-2; D is perhaps TRBD1 (5 bases). Germline V gene data show CDR1 as SGHRS and CDR2 as YFSETQ. The CDR3 sequence is 15 residues long. The germline V and J ends were trimmed by 0 bases and 8 bases, with 14 bases remaining between them. The CDR3, as DNA: TGCGCCAGCAGCTTGGGACAGTCTCCCCGGGGGGAGCTGTTTTTT. This sequence encodes CASSLGQSPRGELFF.